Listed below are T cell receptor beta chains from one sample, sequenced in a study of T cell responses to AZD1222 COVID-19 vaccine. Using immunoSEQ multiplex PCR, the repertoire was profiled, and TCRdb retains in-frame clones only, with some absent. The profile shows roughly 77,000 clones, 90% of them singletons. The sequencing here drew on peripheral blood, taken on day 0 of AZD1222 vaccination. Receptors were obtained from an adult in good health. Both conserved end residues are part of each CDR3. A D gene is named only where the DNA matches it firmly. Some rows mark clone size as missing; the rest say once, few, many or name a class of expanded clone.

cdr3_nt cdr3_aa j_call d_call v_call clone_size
TGTGCCAGCACCTTCTCATCGCGGGCAAATCAGCCCCAGCATTTT CASTFSSRANQPQHF TRBJ1-5 . TRBV5-6 .
TGCGCCAGCAGCTTGGATGAGGGGAAGAAGGAGCAGTACTTC CASSLDEGKKEQYF TRBJ2-7 . TRBV5-1 .
TGCGCCAGCAGCCAAGTCGGCCCGGTACGTCAGCCCCAGCATTTT CASSQVGPVRQPQHF TRBJ1-5 . TRBV4-3 once
TGTGCCAGCAGTTACTCGACAGCGCGGGAGACCCAGTACTTC CASSYSTARETQYF TRBJ2-5 . TRBV6-2/TRBV6-3 once
TGCGCCAGCAGCTTGCCCGGGACTGGGGCCAACGTCCTGACTTTC CASSLPGTGANVLTF TRBJ2-6 . TRBV5-1 .
TGTGCCATCAGTGAATCGGGACGGGATCAGCCCCAGCATTTT CAISESGRDQPQHF TRBJ1-5 . TRBV10-3 .
TGTGCCAGCAGCTCTAGCGGTTCCTACAATGAGCAGTTCTTC CASSSSGSYNEQFF TRBJ2-1 TRBD2 TRBV2 .
TGTGCCAGCAGTCCGAGTGCCTACGAGCAGTACTTC CASSPSAYEQYF TRBJ2-7 . TRBV12-3/TRBV12-4 .
TGTGCCAGCAGCCCCAGGGAGGCCTACGAGCAGTACTTC CASSPREAYEQYF TRBJ2-7 . TRBV27 .
TGTGCCACCAGTGATTTTCCCGGGGTGAACACTGAAGCTTTCTTT CATSDFPGVNTEAFF TRBJ1-1 . TRBV24-1 .
TGTGCCAGTAGTTCCACCGGGACAGGGGGCAGCTATGGCTACACCTTC CASSSTGTGGSYGYTF TRBJ1-2 TRBD1 TRBV19 once
TGTGCCAGCAGTTTCACGGGAAATCAGCCCCAGCATTTT CASSFTGNQPQHF TRBJ1-5 . TRBV12-3/TRBV12-4 .
TGTGCCAGCAGCTTTGACAGGACTAACACCGGGGAGCTGTTTTTT CASSFDRTNTGELFF TRBJ2-2 . TRBV7-2 .